These 2 T cell receptor beta chains came from one sample sequenced in a study of blood T cell repertoires in COVID-19. Sequencing used immunoSEQ multiplex PCR; TCRdb keeps in-frame clones, though not all of them. The repertoire holds about 240,000 clones, with roughly 80% as singletons. The sample comprised peripheral blood. These receptors all stem from a woman in her late teens or twenties with acute or convalescent COVID-19.

The V call is TRBV6-5, the J call TRBJ1-1; 8 nucleotides match TRBD1. This CDR3 contains 14 residues. Germline V gives CDR1 MNHEY, CDR2 SVGAGI. Trimming cost V 4 bases and J 0 bases; bases outside gene matches: 1. CDR3 in DNA: TGTGCCAGCAGTTCAGGGGGCATGAACACTGAAGCTTTCTTT. Protein sequence: CASSSGGMNTEAFF.

This chain connects TRBV9 to TRBJ1-5; possible D gene TRBD1, 5 bases. The CDR3 runs to 15 residues. Germline CDR1 reads SGDLS; CDR2 reads YYNGEE. V lost 4 bases and J lost 3, with 14 bases in between. The CDR3 bases are TGTGCCAGCAGCCCATGGGGGGAAGCCAATCAGCCCCAGCATTTT. This gives the protein CASSPWGEANQPQHF.